This T cell receptor (beta chain) appears in the sequencing data of a study of CD8+ T cells in alopecia areata. The sequencing template was cDNA reverse transcribed from extracted RNA. Profiling relied on immunoSEQ multiplex PCR, and the TCRdb table lists in-frame clones only, not all of them. This sample yields 180,000 or so clones, of which roughly 50% are seen a single time; 11% belongs to the top ten. Comment on this clone: No antigen is known for it.

As for treatment: oral pan-JAK inhibitor, 5-10 mg twice daily. Study results and caveats: Scalp sample data also include resident alphabeta T cells from normal skin. Whereas mice showed it more clearly, TCR sharing across patients was murkier, possibly because of HLA. Clonality was higher in lesional than normal scalp, especially in alopecia totalis/universalis.

V lost 3 bases to trimming and J lost 8 bases, with 17 bases between them. This CDR3 is 14 amino acids long. In germline, CDR1 is SGDLS, CDR2 YYNGEE. The receptor's source is a human donor with alopecia areata. The V gene is TRBV9, the J gene TRBJ1-2, with D hard to call. The specimen was CD8+ T cells sorted from blood, collected at week 24, from a patient treated with tofacitinib. The CDR3 DNA reads TGTGCCAGCAGCGAGTTTTTGTCAAATCGGGGCTACACCTTC. Encoded protein: CASSEFLSNRGYTF.